This T cell receptor beta chain originates from a study of post-analysis software for immune sequencing data. Study at large: Recorded disease courses covered relapsing-remitting, secondary progressive and progressive-relapsing multiple sclerosis. Some patients had no subtype annotation.

Study results and caveats: The normalized Chao1 diversity of multiple sclerosis patients was significantly lower than that of controls. Patients carried five TRBV segments more frequently than controls did, and TRBV5-6, TRBV5-1 and TRBV20-1 were among them. F-measure co-clustering was strong for batch-matched samples.

Sequencing libraries made from TCR beta cDNA carried unique molecular identifiers. TCRdb ran MiXCR on the PCR reads and lists one entry per CDR3 protein. This sample has some 800,000 distinct CDR3 sequences; just over 45% occur once, and the top ten carry just under 5%. Comment on this clonotype: Its antigen remains unknown.

V was trimmed by 6 bases and J by 0 bases, leaving 13 bases between them. Per the germline V gene, CDR1 is SGHTS and CDR2 is YDEGEE. This CDR3 is built from 15 residues. The chain combines TRBV5-8 with TRBJ2-4, with D uncertain. The sequence was obtained from a girl under 18 with multiple sclerosis. What was sequenced was blood. The CDR3 DNA sequence: TGTGCCAGCACCCAAAAACCTCTAGCCAAAAACATTCAGTACTTC. Translated, it gives CASTQKPLAKNIQYF. Using reference TRBV5-8 and TRBJ2-4 for the parts outside the CDR3, the full variable domain is EAGVTQSPTHLIKTRGQQATLRCSPISGHTSVYWYQQALGLGLQFLLWYDEGEERNRGNFPPRFSGRQFPNYSSELNVNALELEDSALYLCASTQKPLAKNIQYFGAGTRLSVL.